These 15 T cell receptor beta chains originate from one sample sequenced in a study of shared clonotypes between healthy human individuals. Clones were sequenced by immunoSEQ multiplex PCR, and TCRdb holds only the in-frame ones, with some missing. The sample has 400,000 to 600,000 clones; 79% are singletons. Sequencing used PBMCs. Receptors originate from a woman aged 40 to 50 in good health. Some clones in this sample may be carry-over from other donors' samples.

The chain is built from TRBV14 and TRBJ1-2, with a tentative D call TRBD1 (6 bases). From germline, CDR1 is SGHDN and CDR2 FVKESK. The CDR3 consists of 15 residues. V dropped 3 bases and J dropped 8 bases, with 19 bases sitting between them. CDR3: CASSQPGTLGRGYTF. The CDR3 nucleotides read TGTGCCAGCAGCCAGCCCGGGACACTTGGGAGGGGCTACACCTTC.

J is TRBJ1-5 and V is TRBV28; 7 bases align to TRBD1. Germline CDR1 is MDHEN and CDR2 is SYDVKM. The CDR3 totals 14 residues. V shed 4 bases, J shed 4 bases, and the junction held 4 bases outside the gene matches. The CDR3 is CASSYDRVNQPQHF. CDR3 coding DNA: TGTGCCAGCAGTTATGACAGGGTGAATCAGCCCCAGCATTTT.

On this clone itself: This likely stems from a read error, as it lies one base from a far larger clone. This chain connects TRBV6-1 to TRBJ2-7; TRBD1 matches 7 bases. Per the germline V gene, CDR1 is MNHNS and CDR2 is SASEGT. There are 13 residues in the CDR3. Trimming removed 7 bases from V and 1 base from J; junction bases left unmatched: 4. CDR3 DNA: TGTGCCAGCACCCCGGGACAGTCCTACGAGCAGTACTTC. It encodes CASTPGQSYEQYF.

This chain uses TRBV5-4 with TRBJ2-1; 9 nucleotides line up with TRBD1. The germline V gene has CDR1 SGHNT and CDR2 YYREEE (reference sequence). This CDR3 has 15 residues. After removal of 3 bases from V and 3 bases from J, the junction contained 4 bases not matched to a gene. The CDR3: CASSWTGQGYNEQFF. The DNA for the CDR3 is TGTGCCAGCAGCTGGACGGGACAGGGCTACAATGAGCAGTTCTTC.

V usage is TRBV19 and J usage is TRBJ2-4; 10 bases match TRBD2. The J segment lost 9 bases and the V segment lost 4 bases, leaving 15 bases of the junction unmatched. This CDR3 comprises 17 residues. From germline, CDR1 is LNHDA and CDR2 SQIVND (reference sequence). DNA of the CDR3: TGTGCCAGTAGTAACAGGGGGGCGCTAGCGGGAGTGGTCATTCAGTACTTC. It codes for CASSNRGALAGVVIQYF.

This clone came up once. The gene calls are TRBV5-8 and TRBJ1-1, with D possibly being TRBD1 (5 bases). CDR1 and CDR2 (germline): SGHTS, YDEGEE. Trimming shortened V by 4 bases and J by 11 bases, and 21 bases separated the two germline ends. This CDR3 has 14 amino acids. The CDR3 spells CASSVTGPPGSAFF. The CDR3 DNA reads as TGTGCCAGCAGCGTAACAGGCCCCCCGGGGTCGGCTTTCTTT. Variable domain in full (rest from reference TRBV5-8 and TRBJ1-1): EAGVTQSPTHLIKTRGQQATLRCSPISGHTSVYWYQQALGLGLQFLLWYDEGEERNRGNFPPRFSGRQFPNYSSELNVNALELEDSALYLCASSVTGPPGSAFFGQGTRLTVV.

V gene TRBV2 combines with J gene TRBJ1-5, with a possible D match to TRBD1 (5 bases). From germline, CDR1 is SNHLY and CDR2 FYNNEI. The V and J ends lost 8 bases and 1 base respectively, with 15 bases between them. This CDR3 region has 15 residues. CDR3 in amino acids: CASLGGGESNQPQHF. Written as DNA, the CDR3 is TGTGCCAGCCTTGGGGGGGGTGAGAGCAATCAGCCCCAGCATTTT.

This clone was seen only once. V usage is TRBV30 and J usage is TRBJ1-2, with 8 bases lining up with TRBD1. V was clipped by 8 bases and J by 6 bases; unmatched bases: 17. The CDR3 consists of 15 residues. CDR1 is GTSNPN and CDR2 is SVGIG in the germline V gene (reference sequence). Here the CDR3 reads CAGPQGASIQDGYTF. The CDR3 DNA is TGTGCCGGCCCCCAGGGGGCGAGTATTCAGGATGGCTACACCTTC.

This clone was picked up a small number of times. The CDR3 DNA is TGTGCCAGCAGCTTAGATCGTGGGCCTGGCGAGCAGTACTTC. Residues: CASSLDRGPGEQYF. V gene TRBV7-2 combines with J gene TRBJ2-7; unclear D gene. V was shortened by 1 base and J by 6 bases, with 13 bases between the two germline ends. The germline gives CDR1 SGHTA, CDR2 FQGNSA. The CDR3 length is 14 residues.

As regards this clone: Other DNA sequences in the sample encode the same CDR3. The rearrangement links TRBV28 to TRBJ2-7, with a possible D match to TRBD1 (6 bases). The CDR3 is made up of 12 amino acids. The germline V and J ends were trimmed by 2 bases and 5 bases, with 7 bases remaining between them. CDR1 MDHEN and CDR2 SYDVKM come from the germline V gene. CDR3 sequence: CASSLAGDEQYF. The CDR3 region has the DNA TGTGCCAGCAGTTTAGCAGGGGACGAGCAGTACTTC.

This clone has more than one count but fewer than ten. This chain connects TRBV5-4 to TRBJ2-1; 8 bases are a match to TRBD2. CDR3 size: 16 residues. V shed 4 bases and J 8 bases; nucleotides not matched to a gene: 14. The germline gives CDR1 SGHNT, CDR2 YYREEE (reference sequence). The CDR3 sequence is CASSIYASGRGDEQFF. CDR3 nucleotide sequence: TGTGCCAGCAGCATTTATGCTAGCGGGCGAGGGGATGAGCAGTTCTTC.

This clone was seen more than once but under ten times. The CDR3 sequence is CASSLVAQIQETQYF. DNA for the CDR3: TGTGCCAGCAGCTTAGTGGCACAGATCCAAGAGACCCAGTACTTC. The chain uses TRBV7-2 and TRBJ2-5; no clear D gene. The V and J ends lost 1 base and 1 base respectively, with 10 bases between them. There are 15 residues in the CDR3. Germline assignment: CDR1 SGHTA and CDR2 FQGNSA. The whole variable domain, remainder taken from reference TRBV7-2 and TRBJ2-5, is GAGVSQSPSNKVTEKGKDVELRCDPISGHTALYWYRQSLGQGLEFLIYFQGNSAPDKSGLPSDRFSAERTGGSVSTLTIQRTQQEDSAVYLCASSLVAQIQETQYFGPGTRLLVL.

This clone was recorded once. The J gene is TRBJ2-2, the V gene TRBV7-9, with TRBD2 matching over 8 bases. This CDR3 contains 16 residues. The germline CDR1 and CDR2 sequences are SEHNR and FQNEAQ (reference sequence). The junction had 14 bases not matched to a gene; V was cut back by 7 bases and J by 7 bases. The CDR3 spells CASTRFAGSGGGELFF. The CDR3 nucleotides read TGTGCCAGCACCCGTTTTGCGGGCAGCGGGGGCGGGGAGCTGTTTTTT.

The V call is TRBV27, the J call TRBJ2-4; 9 bases are shared with TRBD1. With V trimmed by 5 bases and J by 9 bases, 5 bases remained unmatched. Germline V gene sequence: CDR1 MNHEY, CDR2 SMNVEV (reference sequence). The length of the CDR3 is 13 residues. CDR3 residues: CASSADRGGIQYF. The CDR3 DNA reads TGTGCCAGCAGTGCCGACAGGGGGGGCATTCAGTACTTC.

The chain links TRBV5-4 to TRBJ2-1, with 11 bases matching TRBD2. This CDR3 region has 14 residues. Germline trimming cut 3 bases from V and 4 bases from J; bases unmatched to any gene: 0. Germline V gives CDR1 SGHNT, CDR2 YYREEE (reference sequence). CDR3 protein: CASSWTSGYNEQFF. CDR3 sequence (DNA): TGTGCCAGCAGCTGGACTAGCGGGTACAATGAGCAGTTCTTC. Full variable domain (outside the CDR3, taken from reference TRBV5-4 and TRBJ2-1): ETGVTQSPTHLIKTRGQQVTLRCSSQSGHNTVSWYQQALGQGPQFIFQYYREEENGRGNFPPRFSGLQFPNYSSELNVNALELDDSALYLCASSWTSGYNEQFFGPGTRLTVL.